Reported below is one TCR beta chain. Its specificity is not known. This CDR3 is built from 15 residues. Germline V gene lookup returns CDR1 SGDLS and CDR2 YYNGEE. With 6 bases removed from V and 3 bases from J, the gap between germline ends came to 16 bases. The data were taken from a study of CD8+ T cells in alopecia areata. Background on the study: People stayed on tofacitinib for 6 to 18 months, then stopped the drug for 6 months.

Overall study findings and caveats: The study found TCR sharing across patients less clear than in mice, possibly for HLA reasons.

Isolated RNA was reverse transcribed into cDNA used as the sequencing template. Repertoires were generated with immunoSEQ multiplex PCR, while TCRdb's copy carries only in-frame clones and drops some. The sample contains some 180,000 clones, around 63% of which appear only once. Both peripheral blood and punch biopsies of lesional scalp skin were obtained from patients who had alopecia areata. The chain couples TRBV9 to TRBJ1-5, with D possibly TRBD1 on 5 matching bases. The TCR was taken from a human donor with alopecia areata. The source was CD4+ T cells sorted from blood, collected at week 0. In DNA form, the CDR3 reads TGTGCCAGCAACATGGCGGGGGAGACCAATCAGCCCCAGCATTTT. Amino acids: CASNMAGETNQPQHF.